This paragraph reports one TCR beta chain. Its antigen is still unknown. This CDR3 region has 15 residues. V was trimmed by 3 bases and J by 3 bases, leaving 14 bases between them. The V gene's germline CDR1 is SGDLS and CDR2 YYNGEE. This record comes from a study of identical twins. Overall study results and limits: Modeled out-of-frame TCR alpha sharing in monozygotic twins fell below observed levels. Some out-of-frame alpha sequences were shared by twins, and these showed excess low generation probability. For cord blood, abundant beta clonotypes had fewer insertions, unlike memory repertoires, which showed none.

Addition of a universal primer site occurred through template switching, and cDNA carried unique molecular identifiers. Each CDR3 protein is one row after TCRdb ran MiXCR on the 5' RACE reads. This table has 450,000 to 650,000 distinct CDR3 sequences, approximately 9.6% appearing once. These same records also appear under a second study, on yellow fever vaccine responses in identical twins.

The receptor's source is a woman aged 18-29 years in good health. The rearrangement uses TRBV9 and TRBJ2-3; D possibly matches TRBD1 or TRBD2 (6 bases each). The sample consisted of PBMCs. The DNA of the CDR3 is TGTGCCAGCAGCGGAGGGGGGATGGTTACAGATACGCAGTATTTT. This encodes CASSGGGMVTDTQYF.